One and the same sample provided the 20 T cell receptor beta chains below, sequenced in a study of CD8+ T cells in alopecia areata. RNA was extracted and reverse transcribed into cDNA as the sequencing template. This table comes from immunoSEQ multiplex PCR, and its TCRdb copy is limited to in-frame clones, with some not included. The sample gives roughly 100,000 clones, more than 55% of which show up once; around 15% is in the top ten. Treatment of the sample: oral pan-JAK inhibitor, 5-10 mg twice daily. Sequencing was performed on CD8+ T cells sorted from blood, taken at week 4, from a patient treated with tofacitinib. The source of these receptors is a human donor with alopecia areata.

This sequence joins TRBV21-1 and TRBJ2-7; the table calls TRBD1, which could not be checked here. TRBV21-1 is termed a pseudogene. CDR3 length: 15 residues. CDR3 sequence reads: CASSKVRQGSNEQYF. The CDR3 DNA reads TGTGCCAGCAGCAAAGTACGTCAGGGGAGCAACGAGCAGTACTTC.

V gene TRBV5-6 combines with J gene TRBJ1-4; D gene ambiguous. CDR3 length equals 14 residues. Germline V gene lookup returns CDR1 SGHDT and CDR2 YYEEEE. The V and J ends lost 4 bases and 0 bases respectively, with 7 bases between them. CDR3 nucleotide sequence: TGTGCCAGCAGCGCAGATGCAACTAATGAAAAACTGTTTTTT. This codes for CASSADATNEKLFF.

This sequence joins TRBV20-1 and TRBJ2-1; D uncertain. The CDR3 is made up of 10 amino acids. The germline CDR1 and CDR2 sequences are DFQATT and SNEGSKA (reference sequence). The V end lost 0 bases, the J end lost 8 bases, and 2 bases lay between the germline ends. The CDR3 is CSARDDEQFF. CDR3 nucleotides: TGCAGTGCTAGAGACGATGAGCAGTTCTTC.

The chain links TRBV5-6 to TRBJ1-1; a weak D match, TRBD1 (6 bases). CDR1 SGHDT and CDR2 YYEEEE come from the germline V gene. V lost 0 bases, J lost 0 bases, and 9 bases lay in between. The CDR3 has 15 amino acids. CDR3 amino acids: CASSLATGLNTEAFF. CDR3 bases: TGTGCCAGCAGCTTGGCCACAGGGTTGAACACTGAAGCTTTCTTT. The whole variable domain, remainder taken from reference TRBV5-6 and TRBJ1-1, is DAGVTQSPTHLIKTRGQQVTLRCSPKSGHDTVSWYQQALGQGPQFIFQYYEEEERQRGNFPDRFSGHQFPNYSSELNVNALLLGDSALYLCASSLATGLNTEAFFGQGTRLTVV.

The J gene is TRBJ1-1, the V gene TRBV4-3; 7 bases fit TRBD1. Germline values: CDR1 LGHNA, CDR2 YSLEER. The V gene end was trimmed by 6 bases and the J gene end by 1 base; junction bases not matched to a gene: 5. The CDR3 runs 14 residues. CDR3 amino acids: CASRRDRSNTEAFF. In DNA form, the CDR3 reads TGCGCCAGCAGACGGGACAGATCGAACACTGAAGCTTTCTTT.

The rearrangement links TRBV4-3 to TRBJ1-2; a possible D gene is TRBD1 (6 bases). The CDR3 is 14 residues long. Trimming pared 0 bases from V and 3 bases from J, leaving 8 bases between. Per the germline V gene, CDR1 is LGHNA and CDR2 is YSLEER. The CDR3: CASSQDSGDYGYTF. DNA for the CDR3: TGCGCCAGCAGCCAAGATTCAGGGGACTATGGCTACACCTTC.

The sample holds one count of this clone. The chain recombines TRBV7-9 with TRBJ2-1; 10 bases align to TRBD2. This CDR3 comprises 15 residues. The germline V gene has CDR1 SEHNR and CDR2 FQNEAQ (reference sequence). The V gene end was trimmed by 5 bases and the J gene end by 4 bases; junction bases not matched to a gene: 5. The CDR3 nucleotides are TGTGCCAGCAGCCTAACTAGCGGGGCTTACAATGAGCAGTTCTTC. As protein: CASSLTSGAYNEQFF.

CDR3 protein: CASSSMTGWHTQYF. The DNA of the CDR3 is TGTGCCAGCAGTTCCATGACGGGCTGGCATACGCAGTATTTT. The chain recombines TRBV28 with TRBJ2-3; D gene ambiguous. Trimming left V 4 bases short and J 7 bases short, with 15 bases between. The V gene's germline CDR1 is MDHEN and CDR2 SYDVKM. The length of the CDR3 is 14 residues.

The J gene is TRBJ2-7, the V gene TRBV14, with D unresolved. Germline V gene sequence: CDR1 SGHDN, CDR2 FVKESK. The CDR3 has 15 amino acids. The ends were cut back, 1 base at V and 3 bases at J, with 13 bases in the middle. The CDR3 DNA reads as TGTGCCAGCAGCCAAGGGACCAGTCTGAGCTACGAGCAGTACTTC. Amino acid sequence: CASSQGTSLSYEQYF.

V is TRBV9 and J is TRBJ2-5; 12 bases line up with TRBD2. CDR3 size: 16 residues. CDR1 is SGDLS and CDR2 is YYNGEE in the germline V gene. V shed 3 bases, J shed 4 bases, and the junction held 7 bases outside the gene matches. Written as DNA, the CDR3 is TGTGCCAGCAGCGCCTTCGCTAGCGGGGGGGCAGAGACCCAGTACTTC. Translating gives CASSAFASGGAETQYF. The full variable domain, in which reference TRBV9 and TRBJ2-5 provide the parts outside the CDR3, is DSGVTQTPKHLITATGQRVTLRCSPRSGDLSVYWYQQSLDQGLQFLIQYYNGEERAKGNILERFSAQQFPDLHSELNLSSLELGDSALYFCASSAFASGGAETQYFGPGTRLLVL.

CDR3 DNA: TGTGCCACCAGGACCCCTTTACTAGCGGGGGTGAACACCGGGGAGCTGTTTTTT. This gives the protein CATRTPLLAGVNTGELFF. V is TRBV15 and J is TRBJ2-2; 11 nucleotides align to TRBD2. CDR1 LNHNV and CDR2 YYDKDF come from the germline V gene (reference sequence). Trimming at V came to 6 bases and at J to 1 base, leaving 10 bases not matched to a gene. CDR3 size: 18 residues.

This rearrangement joins TRBV5-1 to TRBJ1-2; D unclear. The CDR3 runs to 12 residues. Deletions cut 3 bases from V and 1 base from J, with 4 bases between. Germline V gene lookup returns CDR1 SGHRS and CDR2 YFSETQ. Written as DNA, the CDR3 is TGCGCCAGCAGCTCACGTAACTATGGCTACACCTTC. Translating it yields CASSSRNYGYTF.

The chain links TRBV7-9 to TRBJ1-1; no firm D call. Germline CDR1 reads SEHNR; CDR2 reads FQNEAQ (reference sequence). This CDR3 contains 11 residues. V was cut by 5 bases and J by 4 bases, with 5 bases left in between. This chain's CDR3 is CASSAITEAFF. CDR3 DNA sequence: TGTGCCAGCAGCGCCATCACTGAAGCTTTCTTT.

This rearrangement joins TRBV14 to TRBJ2-3; D gene ambiguous. This CDR3 comprises 13 residues. Trimming took off 4 bases at V and 5 bases at J, with 10 bases between the two ends. Germline values: CDR1 SGHDN, CDR2 FVKESK. The CDR3 is CASSPDLGDTQYF. The CDR3 DNA sequence: TGTGCCAGCAGCCCGGACCTGGGAGATACGCAGTATTTT.

The sample holds one count of this clone. The chain couples TRBV29-1 to TRBJ1-2; D may be TRBD1 (5 bases). Trimming took 2 bases from V and 8 from J, leaving 18 bases between them. CDR3 length: 14 residues. The germline gives CDR1 SQVTM, CDR2 ANQGSEA. In nucleotides, the CDR3 is TGCAGCGTTGAACGCGACAGCCCTCCGGGGGGCTACACCTTC. Translated: CSVERDSPPGGYTF. The variable domain in full, with the rest retrieved from reference TRBV29-1 and TRBJ1-2, is SAVISQKPSRDICQRGTSLTIQCQVDSQVTMMFWYRQQPGQSLTLIATANQGSEATYESGFVIDKFPISRPNLTFSTLTVSNMSPEDSSIYLCSVERDSPPGGYTFGSGTRLTVV.

This sequence joins TRBV29-1 and TRBJ2-3, with a possible D match to TRBD1 (6 bases). V lost 2 bases to trimming and J lost 4 bases, with 13 bases between them. The CDR3 is 14 residues long. Germline V gene lookup returns CDR1 SQVTM and CDR2 ANQGSEA. Here the CDR3 reads CSVERQGIADTQYF. The CDR3 bases are TGCAGCGTTGAACGGCAGGGGATCGCAGATACGCAGTATTTT.

This rearrangement joins TRBV25-1 to TRBJ1-2, with 10 bases identical to TRBD1. The CDR3 has 15 amino acids. CDR1 is MGHDK, CDR2 SYGVNS, per germline. V was pared by 3 bases and J by 6 bases, with 7 bases of the junction left unmatched. DNA for the CDR3: TGTGCCAGCAGTGAGGGGTACGGGACAGGGGATGGCTACACCTTC. Residues: CASSEGYGTGDGYTF.

J is TRBJ2-7 and V is TRBV27, with 11 bases lining up with TRBD1. CDR3 length equals 13 residues. V shed 4 bases and J 7 bases; nucleotides not matched to a gene: 3. CDR1 is MNHEY, CDR2 SMNVEV, per germline (reference sequence). The CDR3 reads CASSWGQGGEQYF. In DNA, the CDR3 is TGTGCCAGCAGTTGGGGACAGGGGGGAGAGCAGTACTTC.

This rearrangement joins TRBV25-1 to TRBJ2-5; no clear D. The CDR3 extends over 15 amino acids. Germline values: CDR1 MGHDK, CDR2 SYGVNS. Trimming cost V 1 base and J 2 bases, with 11 bases left between them. This chain's CDR3 is CASSESLGRQETQYF. DNA for the CDR3: TGTGCCAGCAGTGAATCCCTAGGCAGGCAAGAGACCCAGTACTTC.

The chain is built from TRBV5-1 and TRBJ2-7; 8 bases are a match to TRBD2. Trimming took 0 bases from V and 3 from J; bases not matched to a gene: 5. The CDR3 spans 15 residues. The V gene's germline CDR1 is SGHRS and CDR2 YFSETQ. Here the CDR3 reads CASSLELAEVYEQYF. The CDR3 DNA follows: TGCGCCAGCAGCTTGGAACTAGCGGAGGTCTACGAGCAGTACTTC.